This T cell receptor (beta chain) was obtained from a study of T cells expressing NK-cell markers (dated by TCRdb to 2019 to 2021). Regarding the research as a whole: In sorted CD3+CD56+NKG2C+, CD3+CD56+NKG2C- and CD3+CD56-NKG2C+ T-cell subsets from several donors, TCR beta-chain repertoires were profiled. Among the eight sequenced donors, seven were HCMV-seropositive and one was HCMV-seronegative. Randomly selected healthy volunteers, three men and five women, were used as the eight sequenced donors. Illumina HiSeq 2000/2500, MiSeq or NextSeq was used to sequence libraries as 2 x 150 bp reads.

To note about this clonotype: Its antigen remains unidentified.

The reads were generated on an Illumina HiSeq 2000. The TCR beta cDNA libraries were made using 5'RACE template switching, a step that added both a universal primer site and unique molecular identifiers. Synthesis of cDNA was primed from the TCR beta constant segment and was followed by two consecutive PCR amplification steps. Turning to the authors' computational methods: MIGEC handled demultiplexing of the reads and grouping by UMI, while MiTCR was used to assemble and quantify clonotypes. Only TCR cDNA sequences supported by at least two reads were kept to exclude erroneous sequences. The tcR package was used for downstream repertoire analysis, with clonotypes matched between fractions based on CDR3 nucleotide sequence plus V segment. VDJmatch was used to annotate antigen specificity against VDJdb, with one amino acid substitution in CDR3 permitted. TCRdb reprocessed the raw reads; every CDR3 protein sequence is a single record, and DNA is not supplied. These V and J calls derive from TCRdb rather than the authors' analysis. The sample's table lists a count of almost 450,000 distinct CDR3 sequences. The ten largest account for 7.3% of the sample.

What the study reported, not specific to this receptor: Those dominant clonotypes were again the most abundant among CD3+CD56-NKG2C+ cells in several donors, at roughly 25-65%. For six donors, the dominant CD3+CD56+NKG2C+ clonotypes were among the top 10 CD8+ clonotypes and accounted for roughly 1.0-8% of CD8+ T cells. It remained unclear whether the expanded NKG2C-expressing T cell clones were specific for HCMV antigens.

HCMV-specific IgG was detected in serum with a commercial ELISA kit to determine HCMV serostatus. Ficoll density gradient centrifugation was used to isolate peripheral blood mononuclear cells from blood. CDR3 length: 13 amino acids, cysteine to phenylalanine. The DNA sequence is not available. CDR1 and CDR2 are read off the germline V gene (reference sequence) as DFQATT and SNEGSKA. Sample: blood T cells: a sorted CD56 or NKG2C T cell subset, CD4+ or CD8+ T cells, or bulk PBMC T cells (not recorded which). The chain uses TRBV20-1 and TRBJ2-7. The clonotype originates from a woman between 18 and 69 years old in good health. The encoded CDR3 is CSASLGSKYEQYF.